This T cell receptor (beta chain) came from a study of regulatory T cells in long-lasting Graves disease. The study's findings and limits: Persistent-disease Graves' patients showed less TCR diversity than new cases. The study found TRBV28, TRBJ1-2 and TRBJ2-5 favored in persistent disease. Investigators studied peripheral blood only, not thyroid tissue.

The germline V gene encodes CDR1 LGHDT and CDR2 YNNKEL (reference sequence). Trimming took off 1 base at V and 7 bases at J, with 11 bases between the two ends. This CDR3 has 14 residues. Time point noted: newly diagnosed GD, antithyroid drugs for less than 3 months. PBMC RNA served as the TCR library source. Graves' disease was diagnosed by American Thyroid Association guidelines. About this clonotype: Its antigen remains unknown.

Investigators prepared the TCR beta libraries by applying iRepertoire HTBI primers and Arm-PCR of CDR3 regions. A single record per CDR3 protein comes from TCRdb applying MiXCR to the multiplex PCR reads. The profile covers 350,000 to 400,000 distinct CDR3 sequences, with about a sixth appearing a single time and 22% taken by the ten largest. The gene calls are TRBV3-1 and TRBJ1-5; D not certain. The receptor comes from a female donor with Graves disease. This material consisted of peripheral blood mononuclear cells (PBMCs), taken at new diagnosis, from a patient treated with antithyroid drugs. CDR3: CASSQAGRGQPQHF. The CDR3 DNA is TGTGCCAGCAGCCAAGCAGGCAGAGGGCAGCCCCAGCATTTT.